These T cell receptor beta chains were read from a single sample in a study of prognosis after radiotherapy for stage I lung cancer. MiXCR was run by TCRdb on the multiplex PCR reads, yielding one entry per CDR3 protein. This table has about 27,000 distinct CDR3 sequences, around 30% appearing once. The specimen was PBMCs, collected before or after stereotactic body radiation therapy (not recorded which). The receptors here all came from a donor aged 50 or older with non-small cell lung cancer. Both conserved end residues are part of each CDR3. Fields, in order: D gene, J gene, clone size, V gene, CDR3 DNA, CDR3 protein. The D gene is left open where the match is weak. Expanded clones are given a class, and other clones once, few, many or no size at all.

D gene: -; J gene: TRBJ1-1; clone size: many; V gene: TRBV20-1; CDR3 DNA: TGCAGTGCTAGAGATAGAATGAACACTGAAGCTTTCTTT; CDR3 protein: CSARDRMNTEAFF
D gene: -; J gene: TRBJ2-1; clone size: many; V gene: TRBV5-1; CDR3 DNA: TGCGCCAGCAGCTTGGGTCCAGGGTTGGGGAATGAGCAGTTCTTC; CDR3 protein: CASSLGPGLGNEQFF
D gene: -; J gene: TRBJ2-7; clone size: -; V gene: TRBV5-1; CDR3 DNA: TGCGCCAGCAGCTCCAAGGTCGGGGGATACGAGCAGTACTTC; CDR3 protein: CASSSKVGGYEQYF
D gene: -; J gene: TRBJ2-2; clone size: -; V gene: TRBV7-8; CDR3 DNA: TGTGCCAGCAGCTCCGACGGGCACACCTGGGAGCTGTTTTTT; CDR3 protein: CASSSDGHTWELFF
D gene: TRBD1; J gene: TRBJ2-3; clone size: many; V gene: TRBV5-1; CDR3 DNA: TGCGCCAGCAGCCCTGACCCGACAGGGGCAGATACGCAGTATTTT; CDR3 protein: CASSPDPTGADTQYF
D gene: -; J gene: TRBJ2-1; clone size: many; V gene: TRBV6-2/TRBV6-3; CDR3 DNA: TGTGCCAGCAGTTACACTGACGGGCGGTACAATGAGCAGTTCTTC; CDR3 protein: CASSYTDGRYNEQFF
D gene: -; J gene: TRBJ2-5; clone size: many; V gene: TRBV7-9; CDR3 DNA: TGTGCCAGCAGCTTAGGCAGGAGTTATTACCAAGAGACCCAGTACTTC; CDR3 protein: CASSLGRSYYQETQYF
D gene: TRBD1; J gene: TRBJ1-4; clone size: many; V gene: TRBV5-6; CDR3 DNA: TGTGCCAGCAGCGCGGACAGGGTAGATGAAAAACTGTTTTTT; CDR3 protein: CASSADRVDEKLFF
D gene: TRBD1; J gene: TRBJ1-1; clone size: many; V gene: TRBV20-1; CDR3 DNA: TGCAGACCACAACAGGGGATGAACACTGAAGCTTTCTTT; CDR3 protein: CRPQQGMNTEAFF
D gene: -; J gene: TRBJ1-2; clone size: many; V gene: TRBV10-3; CDR3 DNA: TGTGCCATCAGTGAGGGGGCAAGCTATGGCTACACCTTC; CDR3 protein: CAISEGASYGYTF
D gene: -; J gene: TRBJ2-5; clone size: many; V gene: TRBV5-5; CDR3 DNA: TGTGCCAGCAGCTTGGATCGGCGCCTTTTTTATAGACCCCAGTACTTC; CDR3 protein: CASSLDRRLFYRPQYF
D gene: -; J gene: TRBJ2-4; clone size: -; V gene: TRBV7-8; CDR3 DNA: TGTGCCAGCAGCTTAGATTCCACCCCAGGGAACATTCAGTACTTC; CDR3 protein: CASSLDSTPGNIQYF
D gene: -; J gene: TRBJ1-2; clone size: many; V gene: TRBV14; CDR3 DNA: TGTGCCAGCAGCCCGAATCTCCGGGACGCCTCAACCTTC; CDR3 protein: CASSPNLRDASTF
D gene: -; J gene: TRBJ2-4; clone size: -; V gene: TRBV18; CDR3 DNA: TGTGCCAGCTCACTCCCCCCGGCAGGGACGGGAAACATTCAGTACTTC; CDR3 protein: CASSLPPAGTGNIQYF
D gene: -; J gene: TRBJ2-7; clone size: -; V gene: TRBV2; CDR3 DNA: TGTGCCAGCAGCAGGGACCACAGGGGAGGGTCCTACGAGCAGTACTTC; CDR3 protein: CASSRDHRGGSYEQYF
D gene: -; J gene: TRBJ1-3; clone size: many; V gene: TRBV6-1; CDR3 DNA: TGTGCCACCAGCATGATCTCTGGAAACACCATATATTTT; CDR3 protein: CATSMISGNTIYF
D gene: -; J gene: TRBJ2-2; clone size: many; V gene: TRBV6-1; CDR3 DNA: TGTGCCAGCAGTACCCTAACCGGGGAGCTGTTTTTT; CDR3 protein: CASSTLTGELFF
D gene: TRBD1; J gene: TRBJ1-3; clone size: many; V gene: TRBV10-3; CDR3 DNA: TGTGCCATCAGTGGGTCCGGGACAGGGATCTCTGGAAACACCATATATTTT; CDR3 protein: CAISGSGTGISGNTIYF
D gene: -; J gene: TRBJ2-1; clone size: many; V gene: TRBV18; CDR3 DNA: TGTGCCAGCTCACCTCGGGAGATGGGTGGGAATGAGCAGTTCTTC; CDR3 protein: CASSPREMGGNEQFF
D gene: TRBD1; J gene: TRBJ1-2; clone size: many; V gene: TRBV5-1; CDR3 DNA: TGCGCCAGCAGCTTGCGGGACAGGGAAGGCTACACCTTC; CDR3 protein: CASSLRDREGYTF
D gene: -; J gene: TRBJ2-7; clone size: many; V gene: TRBV2; CDR3 DNA: TGTGCCAGCAGTGAGACTGCCTACGAGCAGTACTTC; CDR3 protein: CASSETAYEQYF
D gene: -; J gene: TRBJ2-3; clone size: once; V gene: TRBV7-2; CDR3 DNA: TGTGCCAGCAGCTTAGCGGGAGGAGATACGCAGTATTTT; CDR3 protein: CASSLAGGDTQYF
D gene: -; J gene: TRBJ1-2; clone size: many; V gene: TRBV13; CDR3 DNA: TGTGCCAGCAGCTTGGTTCGGGCAGGGAGAAATATGGCCTATGGCTACACCTTC; CDR3 protein: CASSLVRAGRNMAYGYTF
D gene: -; J gene: TRBJ2-7; clone size: -; V gene: TRBV7-9; CDR3 DNA: TGTGCCAGCAGCTTAGCAGGTGGAGGCTCCTACGAGCAGTACTTC; CDR3 protein: CASSLAGGGSYEQYF
D gene: -; J gene: TRBJ1-3; clone size: many; V gene: TRBV6-5; CDR3 DNA: TGTGCCAGCAGTTACGAGGGGATCTCTGGAAACACCATATATTTT; CDR3 protein: CASSYEGISGNTIYF
D gene: -; J gene: TRBJ1-6; clone size: -; V gene: TRBV7-2; CDR3 DNA: TGTGCCAGCAGCTTAGCTCAGGGGAATGGTTCACCCCTCCACTTT; CDR3 protein: CASSLAQGNGSPLHF
D gene: -; J gene: TRBJ1-1; clone size: many; V gene: TRBV20-1; CDR3 DNA: TGCAGTGCTAGCCGGGACGGGGGGTCCACTGAAGCTTTCTTT; CDR3 protein: CSASRDGGSTEAFF
D gene: TRBD1; J gene: TRBJ1-1; clone size: many; V gene: TRBV20-1; CDR3 DNA: TGCAGTGCGGACCGGACAGGGGACACTGAAGCTTTCTTT; CDR3 protein: CSADRTGDTEAFF
D gene: -; J gene: TRBJ2-3; clone size: many; V gene: TRBV28; CDR3 DNA: TGTGCCAGCAGTTTATGGGGTCAGTTCAGCACAGATACGCAGTATTTT; CDR3 protein: CASSLWGQFSTDTQYF
D gene: -; J gene: TRBJ2-7; clone size: many; V gene: TRBV27; CDR3 DNA: TGTGCCAGCAGTTCCTGGGGTCCCCCAGGGGACGAGCAGTACTTC; CDR3 protein: CASSSWGPPGDEQYF
D gene: -; J gene: TRBJ1-1; clone size: -; V gene: TRBV11-2; CDR3 DNA: TGTGCCAGCAGCTTAAAGGCGGCTCGGGGCACTGAAGCTTTCTTT; CDR3 protein: CASSLKAARGTEAFF
D gene: -; J gene: TRBJ2-3; clone size: medium-sized; V gene: TRBV11-2; CDR3 DNA: TGTGCCAGCAGCTTTAGCGGATCTAGCACAGATACGCAGTATTTT; CDR3 protein: CASSFSGSSTDTQYF
D gene: -; J gene: TRBJ1-1; clone size: many; V gene: TRBV19; CDR3 DNA: TGTGCCAGTAGTAAGCGGGACACTGAAGCTTTCTTT; CDR3 protein: CASSKRDTEAFF
D gene: -; J gene: TRBJ1-2; clone size: once; V gene: TRBV6-1; CDR3 DNA: TGTGCCAGCAGTGGCCAACAGGGAGGGAGTGGCTACACCTTC; CDR3 protein: CASSGQQGGSGYTF
D gene: TRBD2; J gene: TRBJ2-3; clone size: -; V gene: TRBV5-4; CDR3 DNA: TGTGCCAGCACCGCCGTGACTAGCGAATCTGCGCAGTATTTT; CDR3 protein: CASTAVTSESAQYF
D gene: -; J gene: TRBJ1-6; clone size: many; V gene: TRBV12-3/TRBV12-4; CDR3 DNA: TGTGCCAGCAGTTTAGAGGGGGGAGGATCACCCCTCCACTTT; CDR3 protein: CASSLEGGGSPLHF
D gene: -; J gene: TRBJ2-3; clone size: -; V gene: TRBV3-1; CDR3 DNA: TGTGCCAGCAGCCAAGATCCCGGCCCCAGGGATACGCAGTATTTT; CDR3 protein: CASSQDPGPRDTQYF
D gene: -; J gene: TRBJ1-2; clone size: -; V gene: TRBV20-1; CDR3 DNA: TGCAGTGCTCGCTTCACAGTCAGGGAAGGGTACTATGGCTACACCTTC; CDR3 protein: CSARFTVREGYYGYTF
D gene: -; J gene: TRBJ2-1; clone size: many; V gene: TRBV29-1; CDR3 DNA: TGCAGCGTTGTGCCAGGGGACCTCAATGAGCAGTTCTTC; CDR3 protein: CSVVPGDLNEQFF
D gene: -; J gene: TRBJ1-1; clone size: many; V gene: TRBV19; CDR3 DNA: TGTGCCAGTAGCCAACAGGTTAGCACTGAAGCTTTCTTT; CDR3 protein: CASSQQVSTEAFF
D gene: TRBD2; J gene: TRBJ2-1; clone size: medium-sized; V gene: TRBV28; CDR3 DNA: TGTGCCAGCAGGTGGCGACTAGCGTCCCAGGTTTACAATGAGCAGTTCTTC; CDR3 protein: CASRWRLASQVYNEQFF
D gene: TRBD1; J gene: TRBJ1-3; clone size: few; V gene: TRBV5-4; CDR3 DNA: TGTGCCAGCAGCTTGGACAGGGGGCATGAAAACACCATATATTTT; CDR3 protein: CASSLDRGHENTIYF
D gene: -; J gene: TRBJ2-2; clone size: medium-sized; V gene: TRBV6-2/TRBV6-3; CDR3 DNA: TGTGCCAGCAGTTACTCGAAAGAGGCCGGGGAGCTGTTTTTT; CDR3 protein: CASSYSKEAGELFF
D gene: -; J gene: TRBJ1-5; clone size: -; V gene: TRBV18; CDR3 DNA: TGTGCCAGCTCATACAGGGTCGATCAGCCCAAGCATTTT; CDR3 protein: CASSYRVDQPKHF
D gene: -; J gene: TRBJ2-7; clone size: many; V gene: TRBV6-1; CDR3 DNA: TGTGCCAGCTGGGGGAAACCCTACGAGCAGTACTTC; CDR3 protein: CASWGKPYEQYF
D gene: -; J gene: TRBJ1-2; clone size: -; V gene: TRBV28; CDR3 DNA: TGTGCCAGCAGTCCACACCGACAGCGGCAGGGCGGCTACAACTTC; CDR3 protein: CASSPHRQRQGGYNF
D gene: -; J gene: TRBJ2-3; clone size: many; V gene: TRBV12-3/TRBV12-4; CDR3 DNA: TGTGCCAGCAGTCCACTAGCTAGCACAGATACGCAGTATTTT; CDR3 protein: CASSPLASTDTQYF
D gene: TRBD2; J gene: TRBJ2-5; clone size: many; V gene: TRBV11-2; CDR3 DNA: TGTGCCAGCAGCTTATGGACTAGCGGGGGGGCCCGAGAGACCCAGTACTTC; CDR3 protein: CASSLWTSGGARETQYF
D gene: TRBD2; J gene: TRBJ2-3; clone size: few; V gene: TRBV2; CDR3 DNA: TGTGCCAGCCGCCGTCGCGTGCTAGCGGGAGAAATAGATACGCAGTATTTT; CDR3 protein: CASRRRVLAGEIDTQYF
D gene: -; J gene: TRBJ1-2; clone size: many; V gene: TRBV20-1; CDR3 DNA: TGCAGTGCCCCCGATCTGCGGGACTATGGCTACACCTTC; CDR3 protein: CSAPDLRDYGYTF
D gene: TRBD2; J gene: TRBJ2-1; clone size: many; V gene: TRBV7-3; CDR3 DNA: TGTGCCAGCAGCCTAGGACAAACTAGCGGGAGCAATGAGCAGTTCTTC; CDR3 protein: CASSLGQTSGSNEQFF
D gene: TRBD2; J gene: TRBJ2-7; clone size: -; V gene: TRBV5-1; CDR3 DNA: TGCGCCAGCAGCTACCGTCAGGTGGGTAGCGGGAGCCTCGTTACCTACGAGCAGTACTTC; CDR3 protein: CASSYRQVGSGSLVTYEQYF
D gene: -; J gene: TRBJ1-1; clone size: many; V gene: TRBV6-5; CDR3 DNA: TGTGCCAGCAGTTACTTTAATGAGAGATCTGAAGCTTTCTTT; CDR3 protein: CASSYFNERSEAFF
D gene: TRBD1; J gene: TRBJ2-2; clone size: many; V gene: TRBV25-1; CDR3 DNA: TGTGCCAGCAAGGGGGGACCCGGGACAGGGAACACCGGGGAGCTGTTTTTT; CDR3 protein: CASKGGPGTGNTGELFF
D gene: -; J gene: TRBJ1-1; clone size: many; V gene: TRBV10-2; CDR3 DNA: TGCGCCAGCAGTGAGATGGCAGGGGCCAGAGCTTTCTTT; CDR3 protein: CASSEMAGARAFF
D gene: TRBD1; J gene: TRBJ2-7; clone size: many; V gene: TRBV5-1; CDR3 DNA: TGCGCCAGCAGCCCTTCGACAGGGGCAGCCGAGCAGTACTTC; CDR3 protein: CASSPSTGAAEQYF
D gene: -; J gene: TRBJ2-1; clone size: many; V gene: TRBV5-5; CDR3 DNA: TGTGCCAGCAGCTTGGTGCCCACCACCTACAATGAGCAGTTCTTC; CDR3 protein: CASSLVPTTYNEQFF
D gene: -; J gene: TRBJ2-7; clone size: many; V gene: TRBV5-1; CDR3 DNA: TGCGCCAGCAGCTTGGCCTCTCAGATGAGGGAGCAGTACTTC; CDR3 protein: CASSLASQMREQYF
D gene: -; J gene: TRBJ2-1; clone size: -; V gene: TRBV27; CDR3 DNA: TGTGCCAGCAGCCCACGTTACAGGCGGTACAATGAGCAGTTCTTC; CDR3 protein: CASSPRYRRYNEQFF